Listed here are 10 T cell receptor beta chains from one sample, sequenced in a study of T-cell memory formation after mild COVID-19. Each CDR3 protein gets one entry after TCRdb re-called the 5' RACE reads with MiXCR. The sample carries under 300,000 distinct CDR3 sequences, around 10% recorded once. The sample comprised PBMCs or a T cell subset sorted from them (not recorded which). Every receptor here comes from a man between 18 and 29 years old who had mild COVID-19 (a few samples of this study predate the infection). Cell type and time point are not known.

The rearrangement joins TRBV12-3 or TRBV12-4 to TRBJ1-5; D is possibly TRBD1 (5 bases). The CDR3 loop spans 14 amino acids. Trimming cost V 2 bases and J 2 bases, with 7 bases left between them. Written as DNA, the CDR3 is TGTGCCAGCAGTTTAATGACAGGCAATCAGCCCCAGCATTTT. As protein: CASSLMTGNQPQHF.

The chain couples TRBV7-8 to TRBJ1-1; no clear D gene. CDR3 length: 14 residues. V dropped 2 bases and J dropped 0 bases, with 7 bases sitting between them. The germline V gene has CDR1 SGHVS and CDR2 FQNEAQ. CDR3 sequence reads: CASSLTDLNTEAFF. Here the CDR3 DNA reads TGTGCCAGCAGCTTAACCGACTTGAACACTGAAGCTTTCTTT. Full variable domain (outside the CDR3, taken from reference TRBV7-8 and TRBJ1-1): GAGVSQSPRYKVAKRGQDVALRCDPISGHVSLFWYQQALGQGPEFLTYFQNEAQLDKSGLPSDRFFAERPEGSVSTLKIQRTQQEDSAVYLCASSLTDLNTEAFFGQGTRLTVV.

This clonotype was seen more than once but under ten times. The rearrangement joins TRBV4-2 to TRBJ1-4; D remains ambiguous. The V end was cut by 4 bases, the J end by 6 bases, with 12 bases between. Germline V lookup: CDR1 LGHNA, CDR2 YNFKEQ. This CDR3 is built from 14 residues. The chain's CDR3 is CASSPPGPDEKLFF. CDR3 nucleotide sequence: TGTGCCAGCAGCCCTCCCGGGCCGGATGAAAAACTGTTTTTT.

This clonotype was observed many times. The chain combines TRBV7-2 with TRBJ2-3; the D is unclear. The CDR3 runs 14 residues. V lost 4 bases to trimming and J lost 4 bases, with 12 bases between them. The V gene's germline CDR1 is SGHTA and CDR2 FQGNSA. CDR3 coding DNA: TGTGCCAGCAGCTCCTCAGTTAGGGCAGATACGCAGTATTTT. This codes for CASSSSVRADTQYF. Filled out from reference TRBV7-2 and TRBJ2-3, the complete variable domain reads GAGVSQSPSNKVTEKGKDVELRCDPISGHTALYWYRQSLGQGLEFLIYFQGNSAPDKSGLPSDRFSAERTGGSVSTLTIQRTQQEDSAVYLCASSSSVRADTQYFGPGTRLTVL.

In its sample, this clonotype was seen a few times. The chain combines TRBV4-1 with TRBJ1-2; 9 bases map to TRBD1. CDR1 is MGHRA and CDR2 is YSYEKL in the germline V gene. After removal of 5 bases from V and 5 bases from J, the junction contained 6 bases not matched to a gene. The CDR3 sequence is 14 residues long. The CDR3 is CASSAPGTGYGYTF. The CDR3 coding sequence is TGCGCCAGCAGCGCACCCGGGACAGGGTATGGCTACACCTTC.

This clonotype was picked up many times. The chain is built from TRBV7-3 and TRBJ1-1; D might be TRBD1 (5 bases). Germline CDR1 SGHTA, CDR2 FQGTGA. V shed 3 bases and J shed 1 base, with 9 bases lying between them. There are 14 residues in the CDR3. The CDR3 sequence is CASSFQGTNTEAFF. The CDR3 nucleotides read TGTGCCAGCAGCTTCCAGGGAACGAACACTGAAGCTTTCTTT.

The chain uses TRBV20-1 and TRBJ2-3; D not certain. CDR3 length equals 14 residues. Looked up from germline, CDR1 is DFQATT and CDR2 is SNEGSKA (reference sequence). V was shortened by 5 bases and J by 3 bases, with 15 bases between the two germline ends. CDR3 region: CSAREVGRTDTQYF. The CDR3 region has the DNA TGCAGTGCTCGCGAAGTCGGGCGGACAGATACGCAGTATTTT.

The chain has TRBV9 and TRBJ2-5; weak D call: TRBD1 (6 bases). V was trimmed by 0 bases and J by 4 bases, leaving 13 bases between them. In germline, CDR1 is SGDLS, CDR2 YYNGEE. The CDR3 length is 15 residues. CDR3 sequence: CASSVGTQGSETQYF. In DNA form, the CDR3 reads TGTGCCAGCAGCGTAGGCACGCAGGGGTCAGAGACCCAGTACTTC.

The genes are TRBV5-4 and TRBJ2-2; D tentatively fits TRBD1 or TRBD2 (6 bases each). The CDR3 has 16 amino acids. V gave up 4 bases and J gave up 0 bases, with 13 bases separating them. CDR1 SGHNT and CDR2 YYREEE come from the germline V gene (reference sequence). The CDR3 nucleotides are TGTGCCAGCAGCCTTAACGGGGGCTCGAACACCGGGGAGCTGTTTTTT. The encoded protein is CASSLNGGSNTGELFF.

V gene TRBV6-5 combines with J gene TRBJ2-2; possible D gene TRBD1, 6 bases. Trimming left V 4 bases short and J 6 bases short, with 15 bases between. The CDR3 extends over 15 amino acids. Germline CDR1 MNHEY, CDR2 SVGAGI. The CDR3 DNA follows: TGTGCCAGCAGTTCTTGGCTAACAGGGCCCGGGGAGCTGTTTTTT. This translates into CASSSWLTGPGELFF.